Below, 26 T cell receptor beta chains from the same sample are listed, as sequenced in a study of blood T cell repertoires in COVID-19 (dated by TCRdb to about 2020). Libraries were built with the immunoSEQ multiplex PCR assay. TCRdb obtained this table from immuneACCESS and retained in-frame rearrangements with V and J assigned. These tables miss some clones; where compared with another copy, unresolved V genes account for less than half of the shortfall, and the remainder is unexplained. This sample gives around 250,000 clones in total; about 82% of them show up just once. The ten largest clonotypes hold roughly 12% of the sample. Specimen: peripheral blood. All receptors derive from an older man with acute or convalescent COVID-19.

The table lists this clone with a count of one. The J gene is TRBJ2-3, the V gene TRBV5-4; TRBD2 agrees at 8 bases. After removal of 1 base from V and 0 bases from J, the junction contained 7 bases not matched to a gene. Per the germline V gene, CDR1 is SGHNT and CDR2 is YYREEE (reference sequence). The CDR3 runs to 17 residues. Here the CDR3 reads CASSLLTSGLSTDTQYF. CDR3 nucleotide sequence: TGTGCCAGCAGCTTGCTTACTAGCGGCCTAAGCACAGATACGCAGTATTTT.

This chain links TRBV6-5 with TRBJ1-3; 7 nucleotides agree with TRBD1. V lost 4 bases to trimming and J lost 1 base; unmatched junction nucleotides: 4. Germline values: CDR1 MNHEY, CDR2 SVGAGI. The CDR3 spans 15 residues. This CDR3 is CASSSSRGSGNTIYF. As DNA, the CDR3 is TGTGCCAGCAGTTCCTCCAGGGGGTCTGGAAACACCATATATTTT.

The J gene is TRBJ1-3, the V gene TRBV9, with 7 bases lining up with TRBD1. Germline V gene sequence: CDR1 SGDLS, CDR2 YYNGEE. Trimming cost V 0 bases and J 4 bases; bases outside gene matches: 7. CDR3 size: 16 residues. The CDR3, as DNA: TGTGCCAGCAGCGTAGATGCACAGGGGCACGGAAACACCATATATTTT. It yields the protein CASSVDAQGHGNTIYF.

The CDR3, as DNA: TGTGCCAGCAGCCAGGACAGGCTTACTAACTATGGCTACACCTTC. Encoded protein: CASSQDRLTNYGYTF. This chain uses TRBV27 with TRBJ1-2, with 7 bases identical to TRBD1. Germline loops: CDR1 MNHEY, CDR2 SMNVEV (reference sequence). CDR3 length: 15 residues. The V segment lost 6 bases and the J segment 0 bases; nucleotides outside the gene matches: 7.

The chain recombines TRBV4-3 with TRBJ2-7; 9 bases are a match to TRBD1. There are 16 residues in the CDR3. V gave up 3 bases and J gave up 2 bases; unmatched junction bases: 8. Germline V gene lookup returns CDR1 LGHNA and CDR2 YSLEER. The CDR3 coding sequence is TGCGCCAGCAGCCATACGAGGACAGGGGTCCCCTACGAGCAGTACTTC. This sequence encodes CASSHTRTGVPYEQYF.

This chain uses TRBV10-3 with TRBJ1-1, with D hard to call. Germline V CDR1 and CDR2: ENHRY, SYGVKD. The CDR3 extends over 13 amino acids. V lost 4 bases and J lost 4, with 10 bases in between. The CDR3: CAISGDGGTEAFF. The CDR3 nucleotides are TGTGCCATCAGTGGAGACGGCGGCACTGAAGCTTTCTTT.

The V call is TRBV6-5, the J call TRBJ2-1, with 9 positions matching TRBD2. Per the germline V gene, CDR1 is MNHEY and CDR2 is SVGAGI. The J segment lost 3 bases and the V segment lost 4 bases, leaving 4 bases of the junction unmatched. The CDR3 covers 15 residues. The CDR3: CASSSPAGGYNEQFF. The CDR3 nucleotides are TGTGCCAGCAGTTCCCCAGCGGGGGGCTACAATGAGCAGTTCTTC.

The V gene is TRBV6-2 or TRBV6-3, the J gene TRBJ2-1; 10 bases line up with TRBD1. From germline, CDR1 is MNHEY and CDR2 SVGEGT. This CDR3 has 15 amino acids. V trimming: 4 bases; J trimming: 6 bases; junction bases outside the gene matches: 6. CDR3 nucleotide sequence: TGTGCCAGCAGTTTGACCGGGACAGGGGTCAATGAGCAGTTCTTC. Protein product: CASSLTGTGVNEQFF.

The count of this clone is one. The V gene is TRBV28, the J gene TRBJ2-7; 7 bases are a match to TRBD1. CDR3 size: 13 residues. Germline V CDR1 and CDR2: MDHEN, SYDVKM. V was clipped by 6 bases and J by 3 bases; unmatched bases: 5. CDR3 DNA sequence: TGTGCCAGCAGGGGGACAGCCGTCTACGAGCAGTACTTC. This codes for CASRGTAVYEQYF.

This chain links TRBV6-5 with TRBJ1-2; tentative D call: TRBD1 (5 bases). The CDR3 extends over 15 amino acids. The germline V and J ends were trimmed by 4 bases and 7 bases, with 19 bases remaining between them. Per the germline V gene, CDR1 is MNHEY and CDR2 is SVGAGI. Here the CDR3 DNA reads TGTGCCAGCAGTTCCGGACAAGTGGGCCCTGGTGGCTACACCTTC. Amino acid sequence: CASSSGQVGPGGYTF.

V gene TRBV7-2 combines with J gene TRBJ1-2; 8 nucleotides align to TRBD1. Germline V gene data show CDR1 as SGHTA and CDR2 as FQGNSA. The length of the CDR3 is 15 residues. With V trimmed by 2 bases and J by 1 base, 3 bases remained unmatched. CDR3 loop: CASSLTQGGNYGYTF. The CDR3 coding sequence is TGTGCCAGCAGCTTAACACAGGGGGGTAACTATGGCTACACCTTC.

The V gene is TRBV7-9, the J gene TRBJ2-5; D not resolved. Per the germline V gene, CDR1 is SEHNR and CDR2 is FQNEAQ (reference sequence). V gave up 3 bases and J gave up 2 bases, with 16 bases separating them. The CDR3 is 16 residues long. CDR3 nucleotides: TGTGCCAGCAGCTTGGTCGCCGGGTTGGCACAAGAGACCCAGTACTTC. As protein: CASSLVAGLAQETQYF.

The chain carries TRBV2 and TRBJ1-6; D call uncertain. The V gene's germline CDR1 is SNHLY and CDR2 FYNNEI. Trimming took off 3 bases at V and 7 bases at J, with 16 bases between the two ends. CDR3 size: 16 residues. DNA of the CDR3: TGTGCCAGCAGTGATTCATCGGGAGGGCGGAATTCACCCCTCCACTTT. Protein sequence: CASSDSSGGRNSPLHF. Full variable domain (missing parts from reference TRBV2 and TRBJ1-6): EPEVTQTPSHQVTQMGQEVILRCVPISNHLYFYWYRQILGQKVEFLVSFYNNEISEKSEIFDDQFSVERPDGSNFTLKIRSTKLEDSAMYFCASSDSSGGRNSPLHFGNGTRLTVT.

This clone was observed once. This chain's CDR3 is CASSANPGQGNEKLFF. The CDR3 DNA reads as TGCGCCAGCAGCGCCAACCCGGGACAGGGGAATGAAAAACTGTTTTTT. The rearrangement links TRBV5-1 to TRBJ1-4, with 10 bases fitting TRBD1. There are 16 residues in the CDR3. In germline, CDR1 is SGHRS, CDR2 YFSETQ. With V trimmed by 4 bases and J by 5 bases, 8 bases remained unmatched.

In nucleotides, the CDR3 is TGTGCCAGCAGCTTCACTAGCGGGGGACAGTACTTC. Translation gives CASSFTSGGQYF. The chain couples TRBV7-9 to TRBJ2-4; 11 nucleotides line up with TRBD2. This CDR3 is 12 amino acids long. The J segment lost 13 bases and the V segment lost 3 bases, leaving 2 bases of the junction unmatched. The germline V gene encodes CDR1 SEHNR and CDR2 FQNEAQ (reference sequence).

A note on this clone: This specimen includes other DNA sequences encoding the same CDR3. The chain uses TRBV4-1 and TRBJ1-5, with a possible D match to TRBD1 (5 bases). The V and J ends lost 3 bases and 1 base respectively, with 10 bases between them. Per the germline V gene, CDR1 is MGHRA and CDR2 is YSYEKL. The CDR3 is made up of 15 amino acids. The CDR3 DNA is TGCGCCAGCAGCCAGGAAGGGGCGAGCAATCAGCCCCAGCATTTT. It translates to CASSQEGASNQPQHF.

The chain carries TRBV3-1 (or the pseudogene TRBV3-2) and TRBJ2-7, with D perhaps TRBD1 (5 bases). Germline lookup yields CDR1 LGHDT and CDR2 YNNKEL (reference sequence). The CDR3 totals 11 residues. The V end was cut by 6 bases, the J end by 3 bases, with 6 bases between. CDR3 bases: TGTGCCAGCAGAACAGGCTACGAGCAGTACTTC. Translating it yields CASRTGYEQYF.

The genes are TRBV9 and TRBJ2-4; D might be TRBD2 (5 bases). CDR3 length equals 13 residues. The germline CDR1 and CDR2 sequences are SGDLS and YYNGEE. V was trimmed by 4 bases and J by 5 bases, leaving 10 bases between them. The CDR3 bases are TGTGCCAGCAGCCCTGGGCGGGAAAACATTCAGTACTTC. This codes for CASSPGRENIQYF.

CDR3 region: CASSRGQGSGGYTF. CDR3 sequence (DNA): TGTGCCAGCAGCCGGGGACAGGGATCGGGAGGCTACACCTTC. This chain joins TRBV5-4 and TRBJ1-2; TRBD1 aligns across 9 bases. This CDR3 has 14 amino acids. Germline CDR1 is SGHNT and CDR2 is YYREEE (reference sequence). The V gene end was trimmed by 4 bases and the J gene end by 8 bases; junction bases not matched to a gene: 9. Drawing the rest from reference TRBV5-4 and TRBJ1-2, the complete variable domain is ETGVTQSPTHLIKTRGQQVTLRCSSQSGHNTVSWYQQALGQGPQFIFQYYREEENGRGNFPPRFSGLQFPNYSSELNVNALELDDSALYLCASSRGQGSGGYTFGSGTRLTVV.

The chain recombines TRBV10-3 with TRBJ2-1; a weak D match, TRBD1 (5 bases). With 5 bases removed from V and 5 bases from J, the gap between germline ends came to 10 bases. This CDR3 region has 13 residues. Per the germline V gene, CDR1 is ENHRY and CDR2 is SYGVKD. In DNA, the CDR3 is TGTGCCATCAGTCCAGGGTTGGACAATGAGCAGTTCTTC. It encodes CAISPGLDNEQFF.

This chain links TRBV3-1 (or the pseudogene TRBV3-2) with TRBJ2-7; D call uncertain. The CDR3 contains 13 residues. The germline CDR1 and CDR2 sequences are LGHDT and YNNKEL (reference sequence). Trimming removed 4 bases at V and 2 bases at J, with 9 bases between. CDR3 nucleotide sequence: TGTGCCAGCAGCCCGCTAGGTCCCTACGAGCAGTACTTC. Translated, it gives CASSPLGPYEQYF.

This clone was seen only a few times. The J gene is TRBJ1-2, the V gene TRBV20-1, with D perhaps matching TRBD1 (6 bases). Trimming took off 3 bases at V and 2 bases at J, with 16 bases between the two ends. CDR3 length equals 15 residues. From germline, CDR1 is DFQATT and CDR2 SNEGSKA (reference sequence). CDR3 loop: CSASALGGQNYGYTF. Written as DNA, the CDR3 is TGCAGTGCTAGTGCCCTTGGGGGCCAAAACTATGGCTACACCTTC.

This chain connects TRBV16 to TRBJ1-2; D unclear. With 0 bases removed from V and 4 bases from J, the gap between germline ends came to 9 bases. The CDR3 loop spans 14 amino acids. The V gene's germline CDR1 is KGHSY and CDR2 FQNENV. The CDR3 bases are TGTGCCAGCAGCCAATCGGAGGGTGGCTATGGCTACACCTTC. Translation: CASSQSEGGYGYTF.

This chain uses TRBV5-6 with TRBJ1-1; D ambiguous. The CDR3 length is 14 residues. Germline CDR1 is SGHDT and CDR2 is YYEEEE. Trimming took 3 bases from V and 0 from J, leaving 9 bases between them. The DNA for the CDR3 is TGTGCCAGCAGCTCCCCCCCTATGAACACTGAAGCTTTCTTT. Protein sequence: CASSSPPMNTEAFF.

The chain joins TRBV12-3 or TRBV12-4 to TRBJ1-3, with TRBD1 matching 7 bases. V dropped 7 bases and J dropped 4; count of bases not matched to a gene: 4. CDR3 size: 13 residues. The CDR3 reads CASNTGVGNTIYF. CDR3 bases: TGTGCCAGCAATACAGGGGTAGGAAACACCATATATTTT.

The gene calls are TRBV12-2 and TRBJ2-5; the table's D call TRBD2 went unverified against the DNA. TRBV12-2 is classified as a pseudogene. The CDR3 is 18 amino acids. CDR3 protein: CASRASGRCKALLETQYF. In DNA, the CDR3 is TGTGCAAGTCGGGCAAGCGGGAGATGCAAGGCGCTGTTAGAGACCCAGTACTTC.